Below, 14 T cell receptor beta chains from the same sample are listed, as sequenced in a study of shared clonotypes between healthy human individuals. Method: immunoSEQ multiplex PCR; TCRdb's copy keeps in-frame clones and lacks some. The repertoire holds some 2,100,000 clones, with around 95% as singletons. The sample taken for sequencing was naive CD4+ T cells sorted from blood. As for subset: CD45RA+ positively selected. The receptors shown here come from a young man in good health.

About this clone itself: This same CDR3 is encoded by further DNA sequences in the sample. V and J are TRBV6-5 and TRBJ2-2; no definite D call. The CDR3 is 15 amino acids. Germline V gene lookup returns CDR1 MNHEY and CDR2 SVGAGI. Trimming removed 6 bases at V and 0 bases at J, with 11 bases between. CDR3 DNA: TGTGCCAGCAGCCTCGGCCTGACGAACACCGGGGAGCTGTTTTTT. Encoded protein: CASSLGLTNTGELFF.

The rearrangement joins TRBV7-9 to TRBJ1-4; D unresolved. V was shortened by 1 base and J by 0 bases, with 12 bases between the two germline ends. The CDR3 runs 17 residues. Germline V gives CDR1 SEHNR, CDR2 FQNEAQ (reference sequence). CDR3 DNA: TGTGCCAGCAGCTTAGGACCTTACAGTGCAACTAATGAAAAACTGTTTTTT. Its translation is CASSLGPYSATNEKLFF.

The chain is built from TRBV19 and TRBJ2-2; D ambiguous. This CDR3 spans 12 amino acids. From germline, CDR1 is LNHDA and CDR2 SQIVND (reference sequence). V shed 7 bases and J shed 7 bases, with 10 bases lying between them. The CDR3 spells CASTPDRGELFF. DNA of the CDR3: TGTGCCAGTACCCCGGACCGCGGGGAGCTGTTTTTT.

The chain employs TRBV6-6 and TRBJ2-1; a possible D gene is TRBD1 (5 bases). CDR3 length: 12 residues. V dropped 2 bases and J dropped 10 bases, with 9 bases sitting between them. From germline, CDR1 is MNHNY and CDR2 SVGAGI (reference sequence). The CDR3 bases are TGTGCCAGCAGTTACCCCGACAGCGAGCAGTTCTTC. Residues: CASSYPDSEQFF.

This clone showed up just once. The rearrangement joins TRBV7-2 to TRBJ1-2; D uncertain. V was pared by 2 bases and J by 3 bases, with 10 bases between. The CDR3 totals 14 residues. Germline loops: CDR1 SGHTA, CDR2 FQGNSA. This CDR3 is CASSLIPGDYGYTF. CDR3 nucleotide sequence: TGTGCCAGCAGCTTAATTCCGGGAGACTATGGCTACACCTTC.

The J gene is TRBJ1-1, the V gene TRBV6-5; D is unresolved. The CDR3 has 10 residues. Germline values: CDR1 MNHEY, CDR2 SVGAGI. The V and J ends lost 8 bases and 1 base respectively, with 2 bases between them. The CDR3 sequence: CASGNTEAFF. In DNA, the CDR3 is TGTGCCAGCGGGAACACTGAAGCTTTCTTT.

The chain's CDR3 is CASSPTVLPSGANVLTF. CDR3 nucleotides: TGTGCCAGCTCACCCACAGTGCTCCCCTCTGGGGCCAACGTCCTGACTTTC. The rearrangement joins TRBV18 to TRBJ2-6; D not resolved. From germline, CDR1 is KGHSH and CDR2 LQKENI. Trimming removed 3 bases at V and 0 bases at J, with 12 bases between. The CDR3 consists of 17 residues.

V usage is TRBV9 and J usage is TRBJ2-5; perhaps D is TRBD1 or TRBD2 (6 bases each). This CDR3 contains 16 residues. CDR1 is SGDLS, CDR2 YYNGEE, per germline. V was trimmed by 0 bases and J by 1 base, leaving 13 bases between them. The CDR3 loop is CASSVEGGTTQETQYF. The CDR3 bases are TGTGCCAGCAGCGTAGAGGGGGGTACCACCCAAGAGACCCAGTACTTC.

This clone has more than one count but fewer than ten. J is TRBJ1-2 and V is TRBV29-1, with 9 positions matching TRBD1. The CDR3 extends over 13 amino acids. The ends lost 7 bases at V and 4 bases at J; junction bases unmatched: 7. Per germline, CDR1 SQVTM and CDR2 ANQGSEA. Here the CDR3 DNA reads TGCAGCGCCGGGGGACAGGGAGGCTATGGCTACACCTTC. Translating it yields CSAGGQGGYGYTF.

The chain couples TRBV10-3 to TRBJ2-7; the D gene is possibly TRBD2 (5 bases). Germline loops: CDR1 ENHRY, CDR2 SYGVKD. This CDR3 spans 11 amino acids. V was clipped by 5 bases and J by 5 bases, with 7 bases between them. In DNA, the CDR3 is TGTGCCATCAGTCCCGGGGACGAGCAGTACTTC. Protein: CAISPGDEQYF.

Concerning this clone: Germline is not matched at one junction end, which may reflect a read error. CDR3 protein: CASSIIFTGLF. The DNA of the CDR3 is TGTGCCAGTAGTATTATATTTACAGGCCTCTTC. This sequence joins TRBV19 and TRBJ2-4, with D perhaps matching TRBD1 (5 bases). The length of the CDR3 is 11 residues. Germline CDR1 and CDR2: LNHDA and SQIVND (reference sequence).

The CDR3 region has the DNA TGCGCCAGCAGCCAAGATTATGGGGCAGAGACCCAGTACTTC. Amino acids: CASSQDYGAETQYF. This chain joins TRBV4-3 and TRBJ2-5; tentatively, D is TRBD1 (5 bases). This CDR3 region has 14 residues. V gave up 0 bases and J gave up 4 bases, with 9 bases separating them. The germline gives CDR1 LGHNA, CDR2 YSLEER.

The rearrangement links TRBV11-2 to TRBJ2-7, with a possible D match to TRBD1 (5 bases). CDR1 and CDR2 (germline): SGHAT, FQNNGV. The CDR3 spans 14 residues. Trimming shortened V by 4 bases and J by 0 bases, and 10 bases separated the two germline ends. CDR3 sequence reads: CASSSRQYSYEQYF. DNA of the CDR3: TGTGCCAGCAGCTCCCGACAGTACTCCTACGAGCAGTACTTC.

This clone was seen a single time. The genes are TRBV7-2 and TRBJ1-1, with D hard to call. The V gene's germline CDR1 is SGHTA and CDR2 FQGNSA. This CDR3 region has 14 residues. The germline V and J ends were trimmed by 3 bases and 0 bases, with 8 bases remaining between them. In DNA form, the CDR3 reads TGTGCCAGCAGCTTCGCACCGATGAACACTGAAGCTTTCTTT. Translation: CASSFAPMNTEAFF.